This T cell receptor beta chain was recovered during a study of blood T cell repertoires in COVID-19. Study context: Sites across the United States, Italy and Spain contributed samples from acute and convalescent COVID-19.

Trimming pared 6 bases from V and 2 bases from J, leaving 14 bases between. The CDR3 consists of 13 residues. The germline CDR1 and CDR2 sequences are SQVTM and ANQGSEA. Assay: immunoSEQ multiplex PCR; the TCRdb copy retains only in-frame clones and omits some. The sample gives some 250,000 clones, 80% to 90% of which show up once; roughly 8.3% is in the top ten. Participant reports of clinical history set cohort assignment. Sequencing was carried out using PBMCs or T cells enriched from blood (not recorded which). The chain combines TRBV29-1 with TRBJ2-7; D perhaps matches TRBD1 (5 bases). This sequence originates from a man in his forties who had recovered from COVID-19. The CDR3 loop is CSVLQVPTYEQYF. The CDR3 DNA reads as TGCAGCGTCCTACAGGTCCCAACCTACGAGCAGTACTTC.